This TCR beta chain stems from a study of cytomegalovirus exposure and HLA in healthy donors. Study results and caveats: Roughly uniform depth of sequencing across donors was assumed in presence/absence analyses. The likely explanation for a cluster of highly shared sequence variants was sequencing artifact.

In this sample, this clone turned up a few times. Its antigen is currently unknown. The study ran its PCR with 60 Vbeta and 13 Jbeta primers. The table came from immunoSEQ multiplex PCR; TCRdb's copy has only in-frame clones and leaves some out. Of approximately 160,000 clones detected, about 77% appear once; the ten largest clones hold about 2.6%. Sequenced sample: PBMCs. This TCR was recovered from a woman aged 40 to 50 in good health and CMV-seropositive.

DNA for the CDR3: TGTGCCAGCACCGGACAGGCCTATGGCTACACCTTC. This translates into CASTGQAYGYTF. The chain combines TRBV2 with TRBJ1-2, with 7 nucleotides matching TRBD1. Germline values: CDR1 SNHLY, CDR2 FYNNEI. V lost 7 bases to trimming and J lost 4 bases; unmatched junction nucleotides: 3. This CDR3 is 12 amino acids long.